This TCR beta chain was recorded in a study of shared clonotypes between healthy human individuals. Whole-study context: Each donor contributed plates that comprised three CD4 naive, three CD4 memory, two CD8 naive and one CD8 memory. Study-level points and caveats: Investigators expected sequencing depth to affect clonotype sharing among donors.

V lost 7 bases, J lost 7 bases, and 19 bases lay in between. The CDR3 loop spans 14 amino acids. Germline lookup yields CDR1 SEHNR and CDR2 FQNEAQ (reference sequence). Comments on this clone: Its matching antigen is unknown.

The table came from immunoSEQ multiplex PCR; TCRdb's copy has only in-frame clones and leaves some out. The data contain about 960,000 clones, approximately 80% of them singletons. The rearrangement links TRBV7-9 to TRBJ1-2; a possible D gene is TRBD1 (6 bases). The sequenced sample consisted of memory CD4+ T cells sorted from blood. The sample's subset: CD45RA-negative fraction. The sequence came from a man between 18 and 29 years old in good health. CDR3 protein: CASTQQEGVAGYTF. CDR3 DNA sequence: TGTGCCAGCACCCAGCAAGAGGGGGTCGCTGGCTACACCTTC.